This T cell receptor beta chain was sequenced for a study of blood T cell repertoires in COVID-19. Overall study context: PBMCs, B-cell-depleted T cells, or T cells were the source of the cDNA or gDNA that made up the material.

In the authors' workflow: Estimation of nucleated cell counts relied on the amplification of reference gene primers. TCRdb keeps only in-frame clones here, not all; method: immunoSEQ multiplex PCR. From that table come the V and J calls and clone size; the DNA was used to work out D and trimming. The sample lists some 120,000 clones, 80% occurring once. The CDR3 extends over 15 amino acids. CDR1 is WSHSY and CDR2 is SAAADI in the germline V gene. V was clipped by 6 bases and J by 9 bases; unmatched bases: 13. This clone was picked up a small number of times. What was sequenced was peripheral blood. The origin of this receptor is a man aged 65 to 85 with acute or convalescent COVID-19. The V and J genes are TRBV10-2 and TRBJ1-3, with 8 positions matching TRBD1. The CDR3: CASSELDRGGRTIYF. CDR3 coding DNA: TGCGCCAGCAGCGAACTTGACAGGGGTGGACGCACCATATATTTT.